Each of the 4 T cell receptor beta chains below was sequenced from the same sample in a study of beta chain features in type 1 diabetes. Sequenced material consisted of expressed TCRB transcripts (all of the isolated RNA was reverse transcribed). TCRdb's table, derived via immunoSEQ multiplex PCR, lists solely in-frame clones and lacks some. The top ten hold approximately 0.93% of the sample, which has approximately 170,000 clones, 7.8% seen once. Findings and limits, study-wide: A moderate, significant TCRB CDR3 shortening appeared in type 1 diabetes across four CD4+ subsets.

No antigen has been identified for these receptors. Specimen: central memory CD4+ T cells from blood. The receptors stem from a woman aged 40-49 years with type 1 diabetes.

Only a few counts were recorded for this clone. The chain is built from TRBV29-1 and TRBJ1-3; no reliable D call. V was trimmed by 7 bases and J by 1 base, leaving 5 bases between them. This CDR3 comprises 11 residues. Germline lookup yields CDR1 SQVTM and CDR2 ANQGSEA. The CDR3 region has the DNA TGCAGCGCACAGTCTGGAAACACCATATATTTT. Amino acid sequence: CSAQSGNTIYF. Based on the CDR3 plus reference TRBV29-1 and TRBJ1-3, the full variable domain is SAVISQKPSRDICQRGTSLTIQCQVDSQVTMMFWYRQQPGQSLTLIATANQGSEATYESGFVIDKFPISRPNLTFSTLTVSNMSPEDSSIYLCSAQSGNTIYFGEGSWLTVV.

This chain joins TRBV18 and TRBJ2-3; 7 nucleotides match TRBD2. This CDR3 region has 15 residues. Unmatched junction bases numbered 2, after V lost 1 base and J lost 1 base. CDR1 is KGHSH, CDR2 LQKENI, per germline. The chain's CDR3 is CASSPLTSGTDTQYF. The CDR3 nucleotides read TGTGCCAGCTCACCACTAACTAGCGGCACAGATACGCAGTATTTT.

The V gene is TRBV5-1, the J gene TRBJ1-1; D is possibly TRBD1 (5 bases). Per germline, CDR1 SGHRS and CDR2 YFSETQ. This CDR3 is 14 amino acids long. The V end was cut by 4 bases, the J end by 1 base, with 11 bases between. The CDR3 DNA is TGCGCCAGCAGCGTGGACACGCAGAACACTGAAGCTTTCTTT. Residues: CASSVDTQNTEAFF.

The sample holds a few counts of this clone. J is TRBJ2-2 and V is TRBV6-5, with 11 bases fitting TRBD2. The V and J ends lost 10 bases and 5 bases, in that order; junction bases with no gene match: 6. Germline CDR1 and CDR2: MNHEY and SVGAGI. The CDR3 contains 14 residues. CDR3 sequence: CATRLAGPTGELFF. The DNA of the CDR3 is TGTGCCACCCGACTAGCGGGACCGACCGGGGAGCTGTTTTTT.